This T cell receptor (beta chain) was recovered during a study of shared clonotypes between healthy human individuals. Across the whole study: Aged 18 to 49, the donors were two women and a few men.

Whole-study findings and limits: The authors expected sequencing depth to affect clonotype sharing among donors.

Unsorted PBMC contributed 250 to 300 ng DNA, around 30,000 T cell genomes, to each replicate PCR. Authors' analysis steps: ImmunoSEQ gave junction-only sequences without quality scores, so filtering differed. Measured with immunoSEQ multiplex PCR; TCRdb has only the in-frame clones, and not every one. The V and J calls and clone size were taken over from that table, and D and trimming were inferred from the DNA. The sample yields around 500,000 clones, roughly 80% seen once. Details on this clone: What it binds is not known.

This CDR3 spans 16 amino acids. J was trimmed by 1 base and V by 5 bases; bases with no gene match: 10. Germline assignment: CDR1 SGHDT and CDR2 YYEEEE. The chain uses TRBV5-6 and TRBJ2-3; TRBD2 aligns across 7 bases. The origin of this receptor is a woman aged 40-49 years in good health. Some clones in this sample may be carry-over from other donors' samples. Sample: PBMCs. CDR3 sequence reads: CASRRSTGGGTDTQYF. DNA of the CDR3: TGTGCCAGCAGAAGGTCCACGGGGGGAGGCACAGATACGCAGTATTTT. The entire variable domain, with the rest obtained from reference TRBV5-6 and TRBJ2-3, is as follows: DAGVTQSPTHLIKTRGQQVTLRCSPKSGHDTVSWYQQALGQGPQFIFQYYEEEERQRGNFPDRFSGHQFPNYSSELNVNALLLGDSALYLCASRRSTGGGTDTQYFGPGTRLTVL.